The clone carrying this T cell receptor (beta chain) was counted a single time. This sample was taken from a study of technical replicates of blood from a handful of donors. Clones were sequenced by immunoSEQ multiplex PCR, and TCRdb holds only the in-frame ones, with some missing. Of 79,000 or so clones listed, about 96% were seen once; the top ten hold roughly 0.35%. Losses at the gene ends were 0 bases for V and 6 bases for J; bases not matched to a gene: 7. Germline CDR1 MNHEY, CDR2 SVGAGI. The CDR3 contains 16 residues. This chain connects TRBV6-5 to TRBJ2-1, with 8 bases matching TRBD2. The sequencing sample was made of T cells isolated from PBMCs. This clonotype originated in a human donor in good health. The CDR3 region is CASSYSSTSVGNEQFF. The CDR3 DNA sequence: TGTGCCAGCAGTTACTCGTCGACTAGCGTAGGCAATGAGCAGTTCTTC.